This entry lists 19 T cell receptor beta chains sequenced from one sample in a study of preoperative IRX-2 immunotherapy in early breast cancer. The treatment was: preoperative locoregional IRX-2 cytokine immunotherapy. Generated by immunoSEQ multiplex PCR, the TCRdb table keeps only in-frame clones and is missing some. The sample has about 98,000 clones; 86% are singletons. The source was tumor tissue, collected after IRX-2 immunotherapy. The origin of the receptors is a human donor with breast cancer.

This rearrangement joins TRBV7-1 to TRBJ2-7; D gene ambiguous. TRBV7-1 is noted as an ORF with a role that remains uncertain. Deletions cut 5 bases from V and 0 bases from J, with 11 bases between. The CDR3 has 14 residues. The CDR3 nucleotides are TGTGCCAGCAGCCAAGGCAAAAGCTCCTACGAGCAGTACTTC. Translation gives CASSQGKSSYEQYF.

The CDR3 DNA is TGCGCCAGCAGTGGGGGGAGAGCGACAGATACGCAGTATTTT. The encoded protein is CASSGGRATDTQYF. The rearrangement uses TRBV10-1 and TRBJ2-3; D possibly uses TRBD1 or TRBD2 (5 bases each). The CDR3 sequence is 14 residues long. The V gene's germline CDR1 is WNHNN and CDR2 SYGVQD (reference sequence). The germline V and J ends were trimmed by 4 bases and 3 bases, with 11 bases remaining between them.

This chain uses TRBV1 with TRBJ1-4; TRBD1, the table's D call, was not compared with the DNA. TRBV1 is tagged as a pseudogene. The CDR3 runs 17 residues. In DNA form, the CDR3 reads TGCGCCAGCAGCCAAGGATCTCAGGGACAGGGGGGTACGCGGCTGTTTTTT. Its translation is CASSQGSQGQGGTRLFF.

This chain uses TRBV7-5 with TRBJ2-2; the table calls TRBD2, which could not be checked here. TRBV7-5 is a pseudogene segment. CDR3 size: 14 residues. CDR3 DNA: TGTGCTAGCAGCTTGGGACTAGCTACCGGGGAGCTGTTTTTT. Amino acids: CASSLGLATGELFF.

The gene calls are TRBV18 and TRBJ2-7; the D is unclear. This CDR3 spans 13 amino acids. In germline, CDR1 is KGHSH, CDR2 LQKENI. The V end lost 1 base, the J end lost 6 bases, and 10 bases lay between the germline ends. The CDR3 reads CASSPLTPSEQYF. CDR3 nucleotides: TGTGCCAGCTCACCACTAACCCCCTCCGAGCAGTACTTC. Full variable domain (remainder filled in from reference TRBV18 and TRBJ2-7): NAGVMQNPRHLVRRRGQEARLRCSPMKGHSHVYWYRQLPEEGLKFMVYLQKENIIDESGMPKERFSAEFPKEGPSILRIQQVVRGDSAAYFCASSPLTPSEQYFGPGTRLTVT.

J is TRBJ2-7 and V is TRBV25-1, with 9 bases identical to TRBD1. Germline values: CDR1 MGHDK, CDR2 SYGVNS. The length of the CDR3 is 14 residues. After removal of 4 bases from V and 4 bases from J, the junction contained 5 bases not matched to a gene. CDR3 sequence reads: CASSGGTGWYEQYF. DNA for the CDR3: TGTGCCAGCAGTGGCGGGACAGGGTGGTACGAGCAGTACTTC.

This chain uses TRBV22-1 with TRBJ1-1. TRBV22-1 is deemed a pseudogene. The length of the CDR3 is 15 residues. As DNA, the CDR3 is TGTGCCAGCAGTTTATCTGGCCTTATGAACACTGAAGCTTTCTTT. Translation gives CASSLSGLMNTEAFF.

The chain is built from TRBV19 and TRBJ1-4; D uncertain. The CDR3 is made up of 13 amino acids. Germline V gene lookup returns CDR1 LNHDA and CDR2 SQIVND (reference sequence). V was trimmed by 10 bases and J by 4 bases, leaving 13 bases between them. Here the CDR3 reads CATRLSGNEKLFF. As DNA, the CDR3 is TGTGCCACTCGGCTCTCGGGTAATGAAAAACTGTTTTTT.

In regard to this clone: At one boundary the junction diverges from the germline segment, which might be a read error. One or more nucleotides could not be called with certainty, so the encoded amino acid is given as X. The V call is TRBV6-1, the J call TRBJ1-6; no reliable D call. This CDR3 comprises 13 residues. The germline V gene has CDR1 MNHNS and CDR2 SASEGT. This chain's CDR3 is CASXEAFNSPLHF. The DNA for the CDR3 is TGTGCCAGCARTGAAGCGTTTAATTCACCCCTCCACTTT.

In this sample, this clone turned up once. The V and J genes are TRBV23-1 and TRBJ2-3; TRBD1 matches 7 bases. TRBV23-1 is classed as an ORF, of uncertain function. This CDR3 has 15 residues. After removal of 6 bases from V and 1 base from J, the junction contained 7 bases not matched to a gene. CDR3 in DNA: TGCGCCAGCAGCTTAACCGGGACAGGCACAGATACGCAGTATTTT. Protein: CASSLTGTGTDTQYF.

The V gene is TRBV2, the J gene TRBJ2-7; 11 bases fit TRBD2. This CDR3 region has 12 residues. Germline V gene data show CDR1 as SNHLY and CDR2 as FYNNEI. V was pared by 11 bases and J by 9 bases, with 9 bases of the junction left unmatched. The CDR3 nucleotides read TGTGCCGGGGGACTAGCGGCCTTAGGGCAGTACTTC. Amino acid sequence: CAGGLAALGQYF.

This sequence joins TRBV10-2 and TRBJ2-1, with 9 bases identical to TRBD2. J was trimmed by 4 bases and V by 2 bases; bases with no gene match: 6. CDR3 length: 16 residues. Germline lookup yields CDR1 WSHSY and CDR2 SAAADI. CDR3 loop: CASSEMAGGIYNEQFF. DNA of the CDR3: TGCGCCAGCAGTGAGATGGCGGGAGGGATTTACAATGAGCAGTTCTTC.

The chain recombines TRBV18 with TRBJ1-1; no reliable D call. The ends were cut back, 4 bases at V and 4 bases at J, with 16 bases in the middle. The CDR3 loop spans 15 amino acids. Per the germline V gene, CDR1 is KGHSH and CDR2 is LQKENI. Here the CDR3 DNA reads TGTGCCAGCTCACTATCCTCGGGGTGGGGCACTGAAGCTTTCTTT. Translating it yields CASSLSSGWGTEAFF.

The V call is TRBV6-8, the J call TRBJ2-7; 13 bases match TRBD2. V lost 0 bases, J lost 3 bases, and 8 bases stayed unmatched. The CDR3 consists of 18 residues. Germline CDR1 and CDR2: MNHGY and SAAAGT. CDR3 loop: CASSYSRLAGGRGYEQYF. The CDR3 DNA reads as TGTGCCAGCAGTTACTCGAGACTAGCGGGAGGAAGGGGCTACGAGCAGTACTTC.

The chain carries TRBV5-1 and TRBJ2-1, with 11 bases lining up with TRBD2. Unmatched junction bases numbered 3, after V lost 1 base and J lost 6 bases. Per germline, CDR1 SGHRS and CDR2 YFSETQ. The CDR3 length is 15 residues. CDR3 region: CASSLLAGGLNEQFF. In DNA form, the CDR3 reads TGCGCCAGCAGCTTGCTAGCGGGAGGCCTCAATGAGCAGTTCTTC.

The CDR3 bases are TGTGCCAGCAGTTTAAACGGAGGGACCGTTGAAGCTTTCTTT. Protein sequence: CASSLNGGTVEAFF. V usage is TRBV28 and J usage is TRBJ1-1; D may be TRBD1 (5 bases). Germline V gene data show CDR1 as MDHEN and CDR2 as SYDVKM. The length of the CDR3 is 14 residues. Between the trimmed V and J ends, which lost 2 bases and 7 bases, there was a span of 14 bases.

The chain couples TRBV5-1 to TRBJ2-3; tentatively, D is TRBD2 (6 bases). Germline CDR1 SGHRS, CDR2 YFSETQ. The V end was cut by 4 bases, the J end by 4 bases, with 16 bases between. This CDR3 contains 15 residues. In nucleotides, the CDR3 is TGCGCCAGCAGCGATACGGGAGTGAACGCAGATACGCAGTATTTT. Protein sequence: CASSDTGVNADTQYF.

Written as DNA, the CDR3 is TGCGCCAGCAGTGAGGATTATAGCGCTGAAGCTTTCTTT. This sequence encodes CASSEDYSAEAFF. J is TRBJ1-1 and V is TRBV10-1; no firm D call. The CDR3 sequence is 13 residues long. Germline loops: CDR1 WNHNN, CDR2 SYGVQD (reference sequence). The V and J ends lost 2 bases and 6 bases respectively, with 10 bases between them.

The V gene is TRBV6-8, the J gene TRBJ1-2; 8 bases fit TRBD1. The germline V gene encodes CDR1 MNHGY and CDR2 SAAAGT. The V and J ends lost 5 bases and 5 bases, in that order; junction bases with no gene match: 13. The length of the CDR3 is 16 residues. CDR3 in amino acids: CASSTDREGVRYGYTF. As DNA, the CDR3 is TGTGCCAGCAGTACGGACAGGGAAGGAGTACGGTATGGCTACACCTTC.